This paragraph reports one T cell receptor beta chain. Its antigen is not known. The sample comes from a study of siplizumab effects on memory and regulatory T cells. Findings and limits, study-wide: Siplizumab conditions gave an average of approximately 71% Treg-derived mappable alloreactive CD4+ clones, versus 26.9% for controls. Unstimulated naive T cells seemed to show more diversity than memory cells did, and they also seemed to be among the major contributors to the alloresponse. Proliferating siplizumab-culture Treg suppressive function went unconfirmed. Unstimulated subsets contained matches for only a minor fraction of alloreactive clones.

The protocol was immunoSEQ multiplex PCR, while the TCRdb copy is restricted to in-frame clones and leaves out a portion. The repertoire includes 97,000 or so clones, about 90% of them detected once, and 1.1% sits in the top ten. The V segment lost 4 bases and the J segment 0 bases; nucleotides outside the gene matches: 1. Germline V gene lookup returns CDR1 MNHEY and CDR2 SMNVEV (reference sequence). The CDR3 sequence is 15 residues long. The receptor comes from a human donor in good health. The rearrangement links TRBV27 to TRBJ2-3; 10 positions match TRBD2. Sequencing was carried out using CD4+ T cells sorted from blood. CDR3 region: CASSSLAGSTDTQYF. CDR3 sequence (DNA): TGTGCCAGCAGTTCACTAGCGGGGAGCACAGATACGCAGTATTTT.